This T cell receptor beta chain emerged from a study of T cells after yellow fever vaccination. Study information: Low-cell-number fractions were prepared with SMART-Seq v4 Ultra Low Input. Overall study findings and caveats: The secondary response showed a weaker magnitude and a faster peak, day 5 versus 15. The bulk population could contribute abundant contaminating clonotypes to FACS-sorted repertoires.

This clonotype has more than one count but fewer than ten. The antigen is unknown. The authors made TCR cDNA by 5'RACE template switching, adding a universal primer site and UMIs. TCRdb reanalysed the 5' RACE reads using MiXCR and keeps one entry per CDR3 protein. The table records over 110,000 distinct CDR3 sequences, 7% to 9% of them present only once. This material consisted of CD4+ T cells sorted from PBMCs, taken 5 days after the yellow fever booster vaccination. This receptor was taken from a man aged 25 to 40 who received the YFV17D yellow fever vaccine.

CDR3 residues: CASSPFGAGSYEQYF. The DNA of the CDR3 is TGTGCCAGCAGCCCTTTTGGAGCGGGATCCTACGAGCAGTACTTC. The chain uses TRBV9 and TRBJ2-7; 7 bases map to TRBD2. From germline, CDR1 is SGDLS and CDR2 YYNGEE. With 4 bases clipped from V and 1 base from J, the junction kept 8 bases outside the gene matches. The CDR3 totals 15 residues.